This T cell receptor (beta chain) is drawn from a study of T cell changes during pregnancy in multiple sclerosis (dated by TCRdb to about 2019). Context from the whole study: In women with multiple sclerosis, the researchers looked at how the T cell repertoire shifted as pregnancy progressed.

Library preparation was by the immunoSEQ multiplex PCR assay. This is the immuneACCESS table as TCRdb keeps it, with only in-frame sequences that have V and J called. A part of the clones is gone; compared with another copy, unresolved V genes explain less than half, and the rest is unexplained. A total of around 100,000 clones appear in this sample, 80% to 95% of them only once. The ten biggest clones cover 1.5% to 1.9% of the sample. This clone has more than one count but fewer than ten. No cognate antigen has been identified for it. Base qualities are not at hand, and no much larger clone is one base apart. The V and J ends are trimmed by 7 bases and 1 base, leaving 13 bases between them. CDR1 SEHNR and CDR2 FQNEAQ were looked up in the germline V gene (reference sequence). Its CDR3 holds 14 amino acids, cysteine through phenylalanine. Kept here is only the CDR3 DNA, which spans 42 bases and is read in frame from base 1.

Rearrangement joined TRBV7-9 to TRBJ1-1; the best D guess is TRBD1, with 5 bases matching. The material sequenced was peripheral blood, taken in the third trimester of pregnancy. The sequence came from a female donor with multiple sclerosis, enrolled in a pregnancy study. The DNA is TGTGCCAGCACCCCGGGGGAAGCGAACACTGAAGCTTTCTTT. This encodes CASTPGEANTEAFF.